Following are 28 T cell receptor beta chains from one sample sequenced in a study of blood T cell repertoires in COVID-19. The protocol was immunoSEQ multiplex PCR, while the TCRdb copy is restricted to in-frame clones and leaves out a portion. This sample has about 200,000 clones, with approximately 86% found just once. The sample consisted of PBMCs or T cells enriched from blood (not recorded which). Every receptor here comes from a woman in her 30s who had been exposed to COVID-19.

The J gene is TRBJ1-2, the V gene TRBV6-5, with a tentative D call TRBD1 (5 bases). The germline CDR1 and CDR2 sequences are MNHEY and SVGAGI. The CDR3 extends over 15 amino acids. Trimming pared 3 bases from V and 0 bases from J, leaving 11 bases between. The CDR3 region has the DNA TGTGCCAGCAGTTATTCGACAGCAGCTAACTATGGCTACACCTTC. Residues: CASSYSTAANYGYTF.

Written as DNA, the CDR3 is TGTGCCAGCAGCCCTAACGGACAGGGGCACACGGATACGCAGTATTTT. This gives the protein CASSPNGQGHTDTQYF. The rearrangement links TRBV6-2 or TRBV6-3 to TRBJ2-3, with 9 bases fitting TRBD1. The V gene's germline CDR1 is MNHEY and CDR2 SVGEGT. This CDR3 contains 16 residues. V lost 6 bases, J lost 6 bases, and 13 bases stayed unmatched.

The CDR3 bases are TGCAGCGTTGATACTTCGGCAGGGTCTAGCTATGGCTACACCTTC. As protein: CSVDTSAGSSYGYTF. The chain recombines TRBV29-1 with TRBJ1-2, with D perhaps matching TRBD1 (5 bases). This CDR3 comprises 15 residues. The V gene lost 3 bases and the J gene lost 4 bases, with 18 bases spanning the gap. CDR1 is SQVTM, CDR2 ANQGSEA, per germline.

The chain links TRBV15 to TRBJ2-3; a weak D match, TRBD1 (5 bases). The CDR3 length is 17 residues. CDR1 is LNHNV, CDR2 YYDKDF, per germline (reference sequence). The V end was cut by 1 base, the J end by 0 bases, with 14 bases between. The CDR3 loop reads CATSRAVGVSSTDTQYF. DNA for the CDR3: TGTGCCACCAGCAGAGCTGTAGGGGTTTCTAGCACAGATACGCAGTATTTT. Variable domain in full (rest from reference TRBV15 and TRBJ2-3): DAMVIQNPRYQVTQFGKPVTLSCSQTLNHNVMYWYQQKSSQAPKLLFHYYDKDFNNEADTPDNFQSRRPNTSFCFLDIRSPGLGDTAMYLCATSRAVGVSSTDTQYFGPGTRLTVL.

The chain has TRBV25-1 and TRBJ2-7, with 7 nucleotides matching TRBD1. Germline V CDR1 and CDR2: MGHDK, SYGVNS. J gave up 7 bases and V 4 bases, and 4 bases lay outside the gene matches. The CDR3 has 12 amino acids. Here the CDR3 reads CASSAQGWEQYF. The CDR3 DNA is TGTGCCAGCAGTGCACAGGGGTGGGAGCAGTACTTC.

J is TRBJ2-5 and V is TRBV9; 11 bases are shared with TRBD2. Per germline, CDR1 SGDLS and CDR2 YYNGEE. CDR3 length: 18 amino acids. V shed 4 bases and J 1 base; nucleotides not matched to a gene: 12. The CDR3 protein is CASSPGWASGGIQETQYF. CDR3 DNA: TGTGCCAGCAGCCCGGGCTGGGCTAGCGGGGGGATCCAAGAGACCCAGTACTTC.

The CDR3 loop is CASSPNRARDQPQHF. CDR3 sequence (DNA): TGTGCCAGCAGCCCAAACAGGGCTCGAGATCAGCCCCAGCATTTT. The genes are TRBV5-5 and TRBJ1-5; maybe TRBD1 (6 bases). CDR3 size: 15 residues. The V and J ends lost 4 bases and 5 bases respectively, with 16 bases between them. Germline V gene data show CDR1 as SGHKS and CDR2 as YYEKEE (reference sequence).

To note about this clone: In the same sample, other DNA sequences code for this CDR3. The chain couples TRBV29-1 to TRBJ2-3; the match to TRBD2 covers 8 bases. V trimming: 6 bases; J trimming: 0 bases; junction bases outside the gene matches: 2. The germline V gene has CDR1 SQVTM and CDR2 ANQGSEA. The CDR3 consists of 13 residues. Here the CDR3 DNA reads TGCAGCGTGAAGCGGGGGAGCACAGATACGCAGTATTTT. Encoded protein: CSVKRGSTDTQYF.

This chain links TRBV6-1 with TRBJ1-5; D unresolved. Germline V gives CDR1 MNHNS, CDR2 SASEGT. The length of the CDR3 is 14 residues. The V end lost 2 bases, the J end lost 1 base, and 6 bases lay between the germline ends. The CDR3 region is CASSEFLSNQPQHF. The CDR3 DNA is TGTGCCAGCAGTGAATTTCTAAGCAATCAGCCCCAGCATTTT.

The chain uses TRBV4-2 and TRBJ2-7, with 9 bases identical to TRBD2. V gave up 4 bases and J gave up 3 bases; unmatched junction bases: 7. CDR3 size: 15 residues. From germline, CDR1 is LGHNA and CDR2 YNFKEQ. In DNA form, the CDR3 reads TGTGCCAGCAGCCCCGGACTAGCGCTCAACTACGAGCAGTACTTC. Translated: CASSPGLALNYEQYF.

The CDR3, as DNA: TGTGCCAGCACCCCCATGAGGGACGTAGCGGCTAGCTACACCTTC. It yields the protein CASTPMRDVAASYTF. V is TRBV6-5 and J is TRBJ1-2; a weak D match, TRBD1 (5 bases). V was trimmed by 7 bases and J by 9 bases, leaving 24 bases between them. Germline V CDR1 and CDR2: MNHEY, SVGAGI. The CDR3 is 15 residues long.

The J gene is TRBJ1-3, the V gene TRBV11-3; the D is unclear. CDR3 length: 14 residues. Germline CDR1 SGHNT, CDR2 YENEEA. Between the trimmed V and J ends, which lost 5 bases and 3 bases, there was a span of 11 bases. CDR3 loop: CASSRREGGNTIYF. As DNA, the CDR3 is TGTGCCAGCAGCCGCCGGGAAGGTGGAAACACCATATATTTT.

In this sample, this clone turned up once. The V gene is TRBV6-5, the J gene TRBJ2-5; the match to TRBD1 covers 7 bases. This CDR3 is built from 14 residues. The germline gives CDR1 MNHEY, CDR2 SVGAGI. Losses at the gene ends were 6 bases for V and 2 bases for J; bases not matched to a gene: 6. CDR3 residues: CASSAGTAQETQYF. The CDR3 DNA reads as TGTGCCAGCAGCGCCGGGACAGCTCAAGAGACCCAGTACTTC.

CDR3 region: CASSIWRGPDQPQHF. The DNA of the CDR3 is TGTGCCAGTAGTATTTGGAGGGGGCCCGATCAGCCCCAGCATTTT. The chain uses TRBV19 and TRBJ1-5; 7 bases fit TRBD1. J lost 5 bases, V lost 3 bases, and 7 bases had no gene match. Looked up from germline, CDR1 is LNHDA and CDR2 is SQIVND (reference sequence). The CDR3 length is 15 residues.

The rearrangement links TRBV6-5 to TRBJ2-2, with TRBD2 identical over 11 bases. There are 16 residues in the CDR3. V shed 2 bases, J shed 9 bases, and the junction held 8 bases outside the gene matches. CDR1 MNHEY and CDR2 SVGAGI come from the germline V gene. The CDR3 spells CASSYISGGAPRELFF. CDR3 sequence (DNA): TGTGCCAGCAGTTACATTAGCGGGGGGGCCCCGAGGGAGCTGTTTTTT.

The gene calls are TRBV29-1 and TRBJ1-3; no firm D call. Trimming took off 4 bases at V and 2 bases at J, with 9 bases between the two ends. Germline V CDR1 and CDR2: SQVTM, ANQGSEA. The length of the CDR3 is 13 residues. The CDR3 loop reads CSVGEGTGNTIYF. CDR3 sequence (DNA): TGCAGCGTTGGGGAGGGAACTGGAAACACCATATATTTT.

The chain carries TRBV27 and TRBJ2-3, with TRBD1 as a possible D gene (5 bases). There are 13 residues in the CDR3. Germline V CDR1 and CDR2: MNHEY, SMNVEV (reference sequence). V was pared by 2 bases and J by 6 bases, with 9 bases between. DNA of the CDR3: TGTGCCAGCAGTTTAGGGGCCCCGGATACGCAGTATTTT. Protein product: CASSLGAPDTQYF.

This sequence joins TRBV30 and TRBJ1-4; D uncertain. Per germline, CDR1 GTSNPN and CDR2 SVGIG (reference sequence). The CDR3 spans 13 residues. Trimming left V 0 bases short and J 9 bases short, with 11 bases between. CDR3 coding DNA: TGTGCCTGGAGTGTTGGTGGGGAGAAAAAACTGTTTTTT. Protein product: CAWSVGGEKKLFF.

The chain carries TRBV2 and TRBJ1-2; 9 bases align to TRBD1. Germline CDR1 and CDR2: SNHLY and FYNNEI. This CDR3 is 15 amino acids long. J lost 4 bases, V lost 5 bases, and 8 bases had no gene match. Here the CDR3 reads CASSQEKTGGYGYTF. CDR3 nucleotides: TGTGCCAGCAGTCAAGAGAAGACAGGGGGCTATGGCTACACCTTC.

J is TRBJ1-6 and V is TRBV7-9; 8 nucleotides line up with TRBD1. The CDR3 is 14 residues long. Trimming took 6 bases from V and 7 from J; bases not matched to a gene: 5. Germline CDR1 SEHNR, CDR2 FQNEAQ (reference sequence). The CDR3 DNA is TGTGCCAGCAGACCGAGACAGGGGAATTCACCCCTCCACTTT. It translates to CASRPRQGNSPLHF.

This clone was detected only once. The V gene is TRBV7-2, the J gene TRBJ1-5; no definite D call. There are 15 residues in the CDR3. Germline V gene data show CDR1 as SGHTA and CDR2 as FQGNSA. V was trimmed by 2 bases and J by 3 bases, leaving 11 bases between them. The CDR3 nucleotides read TGTGCCAGCAGCTTAAGCGGCGCAAACAATCAGCCCCAGCATTTT. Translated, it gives CASSLSGANNQPQHF. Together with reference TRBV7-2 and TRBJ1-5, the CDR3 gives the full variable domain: GAGVSQSPSNKVTEKGKDVELRCDPISGHTALYWYRQSLGQGLEFLIYFQGNSAPDKSGLPSDRFSAERTGGSVSTLTIQRTQQEDSAVYLCASSLSGANNQPQHFGDGTRLSIL.

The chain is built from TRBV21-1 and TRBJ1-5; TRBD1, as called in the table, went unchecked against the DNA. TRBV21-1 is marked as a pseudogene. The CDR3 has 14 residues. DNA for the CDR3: TGTGCCAGCAGCAAATACATCATTGCCCAGCCCCAGCATTTT. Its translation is CASSKYIIAQPQHF.

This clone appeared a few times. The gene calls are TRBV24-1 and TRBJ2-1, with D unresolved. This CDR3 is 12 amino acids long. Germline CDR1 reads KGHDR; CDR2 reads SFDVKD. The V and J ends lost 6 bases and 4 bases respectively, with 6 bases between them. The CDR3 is CATSTSYNEQFF. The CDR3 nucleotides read TGTGCCACCAGTACCAGTTACAATGAGCAGTTCTTC.

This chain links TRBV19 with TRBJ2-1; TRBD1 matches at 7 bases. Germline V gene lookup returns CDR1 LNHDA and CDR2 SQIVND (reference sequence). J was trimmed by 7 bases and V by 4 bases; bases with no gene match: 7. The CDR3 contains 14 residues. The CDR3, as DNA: TGTGCCAGTAGTACCGGACAGGAGGTTAATGAGCAGTTCTTC. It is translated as CASSTGQEVNEQFF. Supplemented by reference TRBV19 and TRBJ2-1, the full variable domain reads DGGITQSPKYLFRKEGQNVTLSCEQNLNHDAMYWYRQDPGQGLRLIYYSQIVNDFQKGDIAEGYSVSREKKESFPLTVTSAQKNPTAFYLCASSTGQEVNEQFFGPGTRLTVL.

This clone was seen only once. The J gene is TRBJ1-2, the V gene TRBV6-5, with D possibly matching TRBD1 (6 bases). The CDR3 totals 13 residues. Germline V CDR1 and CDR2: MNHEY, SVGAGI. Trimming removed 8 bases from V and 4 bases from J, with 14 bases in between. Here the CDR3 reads CASSGESFYGYTF. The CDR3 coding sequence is TGTGCCAGCTCAGGGGAATCTTTCTATGGCTACACCTTC.

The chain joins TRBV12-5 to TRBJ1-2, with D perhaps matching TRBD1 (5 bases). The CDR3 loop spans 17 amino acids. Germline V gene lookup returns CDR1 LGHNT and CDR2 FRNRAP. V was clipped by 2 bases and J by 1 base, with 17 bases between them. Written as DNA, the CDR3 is TGTGCTAGTGGTTTGCCGCCACGTGGGGGGTATAACTATGGCTACACCTTC. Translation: CASGLPPRGGYNYGYTF. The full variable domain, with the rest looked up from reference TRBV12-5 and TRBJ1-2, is DARVTQTPRHKVTEMGQEVTMRCQPILGHNTVFWYRQTMMQGLELLAYFRNRAPLDDSGMPKDRFSAEMPDATLATLKIQPSEPRDSAVYFCASGLPPRGGYNYGYTFGSGTRLTVV.

CDR3 in amino acids: CAWSRDINQPQHF. The CDR3 nucleotides read TGTGCCTGGAGCCGGGACATCAATCAGCCCCAGCATTTT. The chain has TRBV30 and TRBJ1-5, with D perhaps TRBD1 (6 bases). V was pared by 3 bases and J by 3 bases, with 9 bases between. Germline CDR1 reads GTSNPN; CDR2 reads SVGIG (reference sequence). This CDR3 has 13 residues.

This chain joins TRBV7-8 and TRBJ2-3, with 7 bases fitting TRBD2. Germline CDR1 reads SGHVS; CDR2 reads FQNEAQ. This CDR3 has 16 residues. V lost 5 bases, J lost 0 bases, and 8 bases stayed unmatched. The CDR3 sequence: CASSGRDYLSTDTQYF. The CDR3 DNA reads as TGTGCCAGCAGCGGACGGGACTACCTTAGCACAGATACGCAGTATTTT.